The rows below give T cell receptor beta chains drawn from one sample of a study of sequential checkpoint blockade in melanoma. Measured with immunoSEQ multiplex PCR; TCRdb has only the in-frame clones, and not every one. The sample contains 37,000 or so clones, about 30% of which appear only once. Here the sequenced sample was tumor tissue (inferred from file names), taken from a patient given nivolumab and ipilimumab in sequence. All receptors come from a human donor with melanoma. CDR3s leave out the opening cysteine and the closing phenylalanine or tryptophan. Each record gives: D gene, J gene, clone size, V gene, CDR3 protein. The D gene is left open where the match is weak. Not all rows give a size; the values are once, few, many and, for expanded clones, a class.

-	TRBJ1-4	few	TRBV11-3	ASSLSPGATNEKLF
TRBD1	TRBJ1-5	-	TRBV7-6	ASSPTGQGAIQPQH
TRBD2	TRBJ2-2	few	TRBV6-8	ASSQLAGGVIGELF
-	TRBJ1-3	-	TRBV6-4	ATKQNLRGNTIY
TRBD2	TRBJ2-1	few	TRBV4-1	ASSQDGASGRFYNEQF
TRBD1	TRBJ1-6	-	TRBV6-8	ASKTSLGQTYNSPLH
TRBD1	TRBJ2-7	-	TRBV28	ASSAGTGIHEQY
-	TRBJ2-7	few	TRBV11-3	ASSLELVFYEQY
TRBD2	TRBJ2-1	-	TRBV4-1	TSSQDPQGGSNEQF
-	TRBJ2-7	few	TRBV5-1	ASSLAPGQGAYEQY
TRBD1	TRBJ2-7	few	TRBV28	ASSTNRGFSYEQY
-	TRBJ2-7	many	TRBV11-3	ASRGAEDLYEQY
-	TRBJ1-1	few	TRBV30	AWSVLGTEAF
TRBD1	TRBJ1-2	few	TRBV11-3	ASGVRQGGLRGYT
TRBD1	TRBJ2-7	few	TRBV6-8	ASSYSGTETYEQY
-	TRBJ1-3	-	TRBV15	ATSWRTGPQNTIY
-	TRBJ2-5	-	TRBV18	ASSPMVGKETQY
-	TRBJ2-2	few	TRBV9	ASSVAGANTGELF
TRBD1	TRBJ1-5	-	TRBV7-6	ASSSQQGLNQPQH
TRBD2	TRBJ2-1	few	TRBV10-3	AISEGEGRKGEQF
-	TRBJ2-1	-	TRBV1	ASSQGFGSSVNEQF
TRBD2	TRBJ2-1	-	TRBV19	ASSTGTSRNEQF
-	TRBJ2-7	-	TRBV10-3	AISESSLGSNEQY
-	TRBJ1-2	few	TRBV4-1	ASSQGGQDYGYT
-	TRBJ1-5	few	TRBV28	ASSFPASGQPQH
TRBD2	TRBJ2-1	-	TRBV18	ASSSVAGIYNEQF
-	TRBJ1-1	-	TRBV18	ASSPGHNTEAF
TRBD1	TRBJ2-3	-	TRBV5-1	ASSRTSTGFADTQY
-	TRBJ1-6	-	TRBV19	ASSMTAAASNSPLH
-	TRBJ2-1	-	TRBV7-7	ASSFPRGAYDEQF
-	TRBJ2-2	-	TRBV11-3	ASSLWERGTTGELF
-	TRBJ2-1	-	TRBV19	ASLQKATLYNEQF
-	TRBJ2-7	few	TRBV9	ASSTGGYEQY
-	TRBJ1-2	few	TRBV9	ASSVGEGRTGYT
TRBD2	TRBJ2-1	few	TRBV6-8	ASSQDSGLAVDEQF
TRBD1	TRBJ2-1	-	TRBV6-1	ASSEGDRGDEQF
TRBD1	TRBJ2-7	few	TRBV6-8	ASSYEGQGFGEQY
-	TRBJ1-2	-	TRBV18	ASSPTDSNFYGYT
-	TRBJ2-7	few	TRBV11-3	ASSLGLGGPYEQY
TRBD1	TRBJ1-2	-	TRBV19	ASSTSGQGGIYGYT
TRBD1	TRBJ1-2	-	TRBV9	ASSPGGAYYGYT
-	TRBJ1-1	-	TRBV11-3	ASSLDRLPNTEAF
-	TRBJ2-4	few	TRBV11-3	ASSLGELAKNIQY
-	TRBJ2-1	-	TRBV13	ASSLERGYEQF
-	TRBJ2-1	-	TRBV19	ASSNSGSYNEQF
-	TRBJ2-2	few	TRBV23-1	ASSQSGPNTGELF
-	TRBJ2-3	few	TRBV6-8	ASSPIMTSTDTQY
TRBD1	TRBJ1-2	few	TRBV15	ATSTRTGDYGYT
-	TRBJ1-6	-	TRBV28	ASSRGGSGSPLH
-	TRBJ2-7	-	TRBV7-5	ASSFDRDLGGYEQY
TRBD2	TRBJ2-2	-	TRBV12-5	ASGLPPGGYTGELF
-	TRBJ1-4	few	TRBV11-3	ASSRKEGISEKLF